This paragraph covers one T cell receptor (beta chain) sequence. In Seattle, patients joined the study during active infection and were tracked longitudinally. V was pared by 2 bases and J by 6 bases, with 16 bases between. The CDR3 spans 14 residues. The germline V gene has CDR1 GTSNPN and CDR2 SVGIG (reference sequence). The data derive from a study of blood T cell repertoires in COVID-19. Background on the study: There were acute and convalescent COVID-19 samples, and they came from the United States, Italy and Spain.

Under the authors' procedure: Nucleated cell number was recorded as an estimate derived from reference gene primer amplification. Clones were read by immunoSEQ multiplex PCR, and TCRdb kept only the in-frame ones, dropping some. V, J and clone size are those of that table, while D and trimming were read from the DNA. The table includes 400,000 or so clones, over 75% detected once. The chain employs TRBV30 and TRBJ1-2; weak D call: TRBD1 (5 bases). This clonotype was sampled from a woman aged 40 to 55 with COVID-19, enrolled during active disease. Sequences were obtained from peripheral blood. CDR3 sequence: CAWSTRQTRDGYTF. In DNA form, the CDR3 reads TGTGCCTGGAGTACCCGACAGACAAGAGATGGCTACACCTTC. The entire variable domain, with the rest obtained from reference TRBV30 and TRBJ1-2, is as follows: SQTIHQWPATLVQPVGSPLSLECTVEGTSNPNLYWYRQAAGRGLQLLFYSVGIGQISSEVPQNLSASRPQDRQFILSSKKLLLSDSGFYLCAWSTRQTRDGYTFGSGTRLTVV.